This TCR beta chain was documented in a study of T cell responses to AZD1222 COVID-19 vaccine. Regarding the study as a whole: Donors, mostly white British, included more females; clonal diversity was possibly underestimated.

Libraries were prepared by immunoSEQ multiplex PCR; TCRdb keeps only in-frame clonotypes and omits some of them. The sample has 130,000 or so clones; just over 90% are singletons. On this clone: The antigen remains unidentified.

This sample comprised peripheral blood, obtained 28 days after the second AZD1222 dose. The sequence derives from an adult who received the AZD1222 COVID-19 vaccine.

CDR3 DNA: TGTGCCACCAGTGATTTCCCCGGACTAGCGGGAGCCATCCCCAATGAGCAGTTCTTC. Residues: CATSDFPGLAGAIPNEQFF. The rearrangement links TRBV24-1 to TRBJ2-1, with TRBD2 identical over 13 bases. Germline loops: CDR1 KGHDR, CDR2 SFDVKD. V lost 1 base, J lost 6 bases, and 11 bases stayed unmatched. The CDR3 has 19 residues.